The rows below give T cell receptor beta chains drawn from one sample of a study of chemoradiotherapy in HPV16-positive cancers. Profiled with immunoSEQ multiplex PCR; TCRdb holds only in-frame clones, not every one. Among roughly 2,000 clones, roughly nine tenths were seen once, and the ten largest hold under 3.5%. Sequencing used tumor tissue, obtained from a patient who underwent chemoradiotherapy. All receptors come from a human donor with HPV-associated anogenital cancer. Each CDR3 is given with its conserved first and last residue. A D gene is named only where the DNA matches it firmly. The size of a clone is reported for some rows only, either as once, few or many, or as a class for expanded clones.

TRBD1,-,TRBV5-1,TRBJ1-1,TGCGCCAGCAGCTTGTCGGGGACAGCCATGAACACTGAAGCTTTCTTT,CASSLSGTAMNTEAFF
TRBD2,-,TRBV29-1,TRBJ2-3,TGCAGCGTTTCACGCGGGGGAACAGATACGCAGTATTTT,CSVSRGGTDTQYF
-,-,TRBV7-2,TRBJ2-2,TGTGCCAGCAGCTTAGAAACTAGCCTCGGGGAGCTGTTTTTT,CASSLETSLGELFF
TRBD2,-,TRBV27,TRBJ2-3,TGTGCCAGCCGGTCGGGGGCGCGTGGACTAGCGGGAATCCTCACAGATACGCAGTATTTT,CASRSGARGLAGILTDTQYF
TRBD1,-,TRBV6-5,TRBJ1-2,TGTGCCAGCAGTTACTCGGGCCCAGGGGGCTATGGCTACACCTTC,CASSYSGPGGYGYTF
-,-,TRBV29-1,TRBJ1-4,TGCAGCGCCAGCGCACCGGGTATTGAAAAACTGTTTTTT,CSASAPGIEKLFF
-,-,TRBV5-1,TRBJ2-5,TGCGCCAGCAGCTTGCTGGGGATCGCCCAAGAGACCCAGTACTTC,CASSLLGIAQETQYF
-,-,TRBV30,TRBJ2-3,TGTGCCTGGAGTTATGGTAGCACAGATACGCAGTATTTT,CAWSYGSTDTQYF
-,-,TRBV5-4,TRBJ1-2,TGTGCCAGCAGCCCGGGACACCGGATAAACTATGGCTACACCTTC,CASSPGHRINYGYTF
TRBD2,-,TRBV7-9,TRBJ2-3,TGTGCCAGCAGCCCCCCCCGGGGACTAGCGGGAGCTAGCACAGATACGCAGTATTTT,CASSPPRGLAGASTDTQYF
-,-,TRBV5-1,TRBJ1-1,TGCGCCAGCAGCAAACCGAACACTGAAGCTTTCTTT,CASSKPNTEAFF
TRBD1,-,TRBV5-1,TRBJ2-3,TGCGCCAGCAGCTTGGATGTCAGGGGGCAGAAAGATACGCAGTATTTT,CASSLDVRGQKDTQYF
TRBD1,-,TRBV2,TRBJ2-7,TGTGCCCTTAAGGGACAGGGGGGATACGAGCAGTACTTC,CALKGQGGYEQYF
-,-,TRBV18,TRBJ1-3,TGTGCCAGCTCACCGGAGAGGTCTGGAAACACCATATATTTT,CASSPERSGNTIYF
-,-,TRBV2,TRBJ2-3,TGTGCCAGCAGTGAAGTAGTGCAGTATTTT,CASSEVVQYF
-,-,TRBV19,TRBJ2-2,TGTGCCAGTAGTATAGTAAAGGGGTCCGGGGAGCTGTTTTTT,CASSIVKGSGELFF
-,-,TRBV4-1,TRBJ2-2,TGCGCCAGCAGCCAGAGGGGCTTGGGGAGGATCACCGGGGAGCTGTTTTTT,CASSQRGLGRITGELFF
-,-,TRBV6-1,TRBJ1-1,TGTGCCAGCAGTGAACCGTACGGAGTGAACACTGAAGCTTTCTTT,CASSEPYGVNTEAFF
-,-,TRBV2,TRBJ2-1,TGTGCCAGCAAAGGTGAGGGCTACAATGAGCAGTTCTTC,CASKGEGYNEQFF
-,-,TRBV5-1,TRBJ2-1,TGCGCCAGCGGAGGGGACTTATACAATGAGCAGTTCTTC,CASGGDLYNEQFF
-,-,TRBV7-3,TRBJ2-6,TGTGCCAGCAGCCCCGCAGGGGACTCTGGGGCCAACGTCCTGACTTTC,CASSPAGDSGANVLTF
-,-,TRBV10-3,TRBJ1-6,TGTGCCATCAGTGAGTCAACGACCCGGGAGGATTCACCCCTCCACTTT,CAISESTTREDSPLHF
-,-,TRBV6-1,TRBJ1-5,TGTGCCAGCAGGGAAGGTGATCAGCCCCAGCATTTT,CASREGDQPQHF
TRBD1,-,TRBV7-8,TRBJ1-4,TGTGCCAGCACCCGGGACAGGGTCGGTGTCAATGAAAAACTGTTTTTT,CASTRDRVGVNEKLFF
TRBD1,-,TRBV4-2,TRBJ2-3,TGTGCCAGCAGGGACAGGGGGCAGAGCACAGATACGCAGTATTTT,CASRDRGQSTDTQYF
-,-,TRBV7-9,TRBJ2-1,TGTGCCAGCAGCTTACCCGTTGGGGAGCAGTTCTTC,CASSLPVGEQFF
TRBD2,-,TRBV5-8,TRBJ2-7,TGTGCCAGCAACTTAAACACGGGGGGGACCCTCTACGAGCAGTACTTC,CASNLNTGGTLYEQYF
TRBD2,-,TRBV10-2,TRBJ2-1,TGCGCCAGCAGTCAAGCGGGGGGCTATGAGCAGTTCTTC,CASSQAGGYEQFF
TRBD1,-,TRBV7-3,TRBJ2-1,TGTGCCAGCAGCTTAGGGTCCCCGGGACAGGGTTATGAGCAGTTCTTC,CASSLGSPGQGYEQFF
-,-,TRBV27,TRBJ2-1,TGTGCCAGCAGTTATACCCCACGACTAGGTATCGACAATGAGCAGTTCTTC,CASSYTPRLGIDNEQFF
-,once,TRBV5-6,TRBJ2-7,TGTGCCAGCAGCTTGGGCGACCCGGACGAGCAGTACTTC,CASSLGDPDEQYF
TRBD1,-,TRBV28,TRBJ2-1,TGTGCCAACAGTAACGACAGGGAAAGATACAATGAGCAGTTCTTC,CANSNDRERYNEQFF
-,-,TRBV5-1,TRBJ2-3,TGCGCCAGCAGCTTGGGGGTCAGAACTAGCACAGATACGCAGTATTTT,CASSLGVRTSTDTQYF